These T cell receptor beta chains were read from a single sample in a study of shared clonotypes between healthy human individuals. Only in-frame clones appear in the TCRdb table, and some are missing; sequencing was by immunoSEQ multiplex PCR. The data contain about 680,000 clones, 92% of them singletons. The specimen sequenced was naive CD8+ T cells sorted from blood. These receptors were collected from a man aged 30 to 45 in good health. Both conserved end residues are part of each CDR3. The D gene is left open where the match is weak. Size tells how often a clone was seen (once, few, many) or the class of an expanded clone, and some rows leave it out.

.	TRBJ1-2	TRBV21-1	.	CASSKLAPGAANYGYTF	TGTGCCAGCAGCAAGTTAGCTCCGGGAGCAGCTAACTATGGCTACACCTTC
.	TRBJ2-1	TRBV9	.	CASSVSGYDIYNEQFF	TGTGCCAGCAGCGTAAGCGGGTATGATATTTACAATGAGCAGTTCTTC
.	TRBJ1-1	TRBV27	.	CASSVAANTEAFF	TGTGCCAGCAGCGTCGCAGCGAACACTGAAGCTTTCTTT
.	TRBJ1-1	TRBV6-1	TRBD1	CASSGPGQGFSAFF	TGTGCCAGCAGTGGGCCGGGACAGGGTTTTAGTGCTTTCTTT
.	TRBJ1-3	TRBV28	.	CASSLYKGTTSDTIYF	TGTGCCAGCAGTTTATACAAGGGGACGACCTCGGACACCATATATTTT
many	TRBJ2-7	TRBV19	TRBD1	CATSGGYEQYF	TGTGCCACCTCAGGGGGTTACGAGCAGTACTTC
once	TRBJ1-4	TRBV28	.	CASSSPQQLTNEKLFF	TGTGCCAGCAGTTCCCCTCAACAGCTAACTAATGAAAAACTGTTTTTT
once	TRBJ2-1	TRBV4-1	TRBD2	CASSSPLAGGGYNEQFF	TGCGCCAGCAGCTCCCCACTAGCGGGAGGGGGGTACAATGAGCAGTTCTTC
once	TRBJ1-4	TRBV6-5	.	CATQTGGQEKLFF	TGTGCCACCCAAACCGGGGGGCAAGAAAAACTGTTTTTT
.	TRBJ1-1	TRBV4-1	.	CASSPRMNTEAFF	TGCGCCAGCAGCCCCAGGATGAACACTGAAGCTTTCTTT
.	TRBJ2-3	TRBV7-8	TRBD1	CASIETGGTLFSSTDTQYF	TGTGCCAGCATCGAAACAGGGGGCACTCTATTCTCTAGCACAGATACGCAGTATTTT
few	TRBJ2-5	TRBV7-9	.	CASTKRGQETQYF	TGTGCCAGTACCAAAAGGGGGCAAGAGACCCAGTACTTC
.	TRBJ2-3	TRBV30	TRBD2	CAWSVLSGRASDTQYF	TGTGCCTGGAGTGTCCTGAGCGGGAGGGCCTCAGATACGCAGTATTTT
.	TRBJ1-5	TRBV7-2	TRBD1	CASSPTGALYSNQPQHF	TGTGCCAGCAGCCCCACAGGGGCCCTCTATAGCAATCAGCCCCAGCATTTT
.	TRBJ2-7	TRBV25-1	.	CANGTEPRTYEQYF	TGTGCCAACGGGACCGAACCGAGGACCTACGAGCAGTACTTC
.	TRBJ2-1	TRBV7-8	.	CASSLNGWGYNEQFF	TGTGCCAGCAGCTTAAACGGGTGGGGCTACAATGAGCAGTTCTTC
.	TRBJ2-7	TRBV5-6	TRBD1	CANNPRDRGLYEQYF	TGTGCCAACAACCCCCGGGACAGGGGGCTCTACGAGCAGTACTTC
.	TRBJ2-3	TRBV27	TRBD2	CASRTTRLAPWLTDTQYF	TGTGCCAGCAGGACTACTAGACTAGCGCCTTGGCTCACAGATACGCAGTATTTT
.	TRBJ2-7	TRBV5-1	.	CASSLAADYEQYF	TGCGCCAGCAGCTTGGCGGCAGACTACGAGCAGTACTTC
.	TRBJ2-7	TRBV27	.	CASSYGGSYEQYF	TGTGCCAGCAGCTATGGGGGGAGCTACGAGCAGTACTTC
.	TRBJ2-7	TRBV2	TRBD1	CASSYGTGTIYEQYF	TGTGCCAGCAGCTACGGGACAGGGACCATCTACGAGCAGTACTTC
.	TRBJ1-3	TRBV13	.	CASSLTAGYGSGNTIYF	TGTGCCAGCAGCCTAACGGCAGGGTATGGCTCTGGAAACACCATATATTTT
.	TRBJ2-1	TRBV27	.	CASSLGMEYNEQFF	TGTGCCAGCAGTTTAGGGATGGAGTACAATGAGCAGTTCTTC
.	TRBJ2-7	TRBV7-2	.	CASSVNPLVYEQYF	TGTGCCAGCAGCGTAAACCCTTTAGTCTACGAGCAGTACTTC